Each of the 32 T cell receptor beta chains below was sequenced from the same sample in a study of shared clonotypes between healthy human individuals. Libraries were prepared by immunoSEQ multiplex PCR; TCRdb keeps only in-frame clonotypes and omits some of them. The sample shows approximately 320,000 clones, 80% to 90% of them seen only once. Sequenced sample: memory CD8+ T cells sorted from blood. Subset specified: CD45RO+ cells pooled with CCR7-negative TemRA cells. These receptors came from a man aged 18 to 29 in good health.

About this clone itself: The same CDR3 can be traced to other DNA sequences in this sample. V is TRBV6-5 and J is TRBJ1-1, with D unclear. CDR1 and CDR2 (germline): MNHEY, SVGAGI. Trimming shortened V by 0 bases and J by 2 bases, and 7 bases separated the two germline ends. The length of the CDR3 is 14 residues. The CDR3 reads CASSYSEGNTEAFF. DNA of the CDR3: TGTGCCAGCAGTTACTCGGAGGGAAACACTGAAGCTTTCTTT.

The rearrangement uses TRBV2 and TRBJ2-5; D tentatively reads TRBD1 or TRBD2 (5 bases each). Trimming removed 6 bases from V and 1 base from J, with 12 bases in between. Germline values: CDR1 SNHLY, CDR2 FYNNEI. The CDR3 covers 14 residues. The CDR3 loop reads CASSMRGVQETQYF. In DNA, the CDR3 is TGTGCCAGCAGCATGAGGGGTGTCCAAGAGACCCAGTACTTC.

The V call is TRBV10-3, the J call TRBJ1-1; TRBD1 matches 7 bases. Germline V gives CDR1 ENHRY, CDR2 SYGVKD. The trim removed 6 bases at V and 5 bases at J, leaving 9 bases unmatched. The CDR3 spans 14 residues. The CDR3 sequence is CAIRETGLVTEAFF. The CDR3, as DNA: TGTGCCATCAGAGAGACAGGGCTGGTGACTGAAGCTTTCTTT.

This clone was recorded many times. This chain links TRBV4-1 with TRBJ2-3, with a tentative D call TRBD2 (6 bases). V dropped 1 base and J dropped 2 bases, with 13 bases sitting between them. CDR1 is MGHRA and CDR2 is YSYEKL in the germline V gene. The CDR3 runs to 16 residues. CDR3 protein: CASSQGDSKYTDTQYF. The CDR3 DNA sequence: TGCGCCAGCAGCCAAGGGGACTCAAAATACACAGATACGCAGTATTTT.

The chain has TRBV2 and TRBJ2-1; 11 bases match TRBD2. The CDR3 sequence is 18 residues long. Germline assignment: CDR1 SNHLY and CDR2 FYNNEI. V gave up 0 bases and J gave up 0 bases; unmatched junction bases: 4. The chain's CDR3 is CASSEAASGGSSYNEQFF. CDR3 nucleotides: TGTGCCAGCAGTGAAGCGGCTAGCGGGGGGAGCTCCTACAATGAGCAGTTCTTC.

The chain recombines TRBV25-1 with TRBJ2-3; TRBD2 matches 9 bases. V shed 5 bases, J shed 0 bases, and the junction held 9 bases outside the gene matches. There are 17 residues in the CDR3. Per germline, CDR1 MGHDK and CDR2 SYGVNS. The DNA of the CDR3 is TGTGCCAGCAGTTCGGGACTAGCAAAGACTAGCACAGATACGCAGTATTTT. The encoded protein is CASSSGLAKTSTDTQYF.

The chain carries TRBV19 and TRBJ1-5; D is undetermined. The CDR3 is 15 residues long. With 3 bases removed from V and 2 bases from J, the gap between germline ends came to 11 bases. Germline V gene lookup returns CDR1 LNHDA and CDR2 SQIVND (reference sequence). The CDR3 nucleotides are TGTGCCAGTAGTATCACCGGGGTGGGCAATCAGCCCCAGCATTTT. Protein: CASSITGVGNQPQHF.

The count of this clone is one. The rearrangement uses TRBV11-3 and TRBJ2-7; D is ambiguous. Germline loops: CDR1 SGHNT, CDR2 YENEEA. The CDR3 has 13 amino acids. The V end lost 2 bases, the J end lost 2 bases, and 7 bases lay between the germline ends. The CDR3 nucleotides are TGTGCCAGCAGCTTATCCCAAGCCTACGAGCAGTACTTC. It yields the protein CASSLSQAYEQYF.

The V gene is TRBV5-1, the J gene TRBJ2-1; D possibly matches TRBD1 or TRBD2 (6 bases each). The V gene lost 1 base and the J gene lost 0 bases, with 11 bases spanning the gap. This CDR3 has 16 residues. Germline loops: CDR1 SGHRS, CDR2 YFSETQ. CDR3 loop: CASSLPGGGSYNEQFF. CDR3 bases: TGCGCCAGCAGCTTGCCTGGAGGGGGCTCCTACAATGAGCAGTTCTTC.

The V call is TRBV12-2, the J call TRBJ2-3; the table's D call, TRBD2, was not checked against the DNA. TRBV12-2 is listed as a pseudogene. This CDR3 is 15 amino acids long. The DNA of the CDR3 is TGTGCAAGTCGCCTCTCCCGGGGGATCCCGGATACGCAGTATTTT. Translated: CASRLSRGIPDTQYF.

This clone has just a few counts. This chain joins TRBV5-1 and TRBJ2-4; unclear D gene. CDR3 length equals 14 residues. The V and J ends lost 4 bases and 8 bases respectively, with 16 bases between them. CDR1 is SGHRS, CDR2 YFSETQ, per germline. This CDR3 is CASSPEPPGDIQYF. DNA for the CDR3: TGCGCCAGCAGCCCCGAGCCACCTGGAGACATTCAGTACTTC. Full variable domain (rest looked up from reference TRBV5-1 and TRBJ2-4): KAGVTQTPRYLIKTRGQQVTLSCSPISGHRSVSWYQQTPGQGLQFLFEYFSETQRNKGNFPGRFSGRQFSNSRSEMNVSTLELGDSALYLCASSPEPPGDIQYFGAGTRLSVL.

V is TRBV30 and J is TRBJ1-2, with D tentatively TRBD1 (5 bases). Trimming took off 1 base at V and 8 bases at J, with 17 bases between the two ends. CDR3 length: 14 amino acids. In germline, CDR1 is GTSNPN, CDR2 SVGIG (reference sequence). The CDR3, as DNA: TGTGCCTGGAGTGGCTATCAGGGTGCTGAGGGCTACACCTTC. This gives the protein CAWSGYQGAEGYTF.

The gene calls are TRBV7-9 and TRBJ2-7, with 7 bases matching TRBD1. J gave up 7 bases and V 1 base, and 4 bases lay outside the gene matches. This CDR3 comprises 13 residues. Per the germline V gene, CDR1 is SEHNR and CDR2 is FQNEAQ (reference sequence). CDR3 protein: CASSLETGVEQYF. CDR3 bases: TGTGCCAGCAGCTTAGAAACAGGGGTTGAGCAGTACTTC.

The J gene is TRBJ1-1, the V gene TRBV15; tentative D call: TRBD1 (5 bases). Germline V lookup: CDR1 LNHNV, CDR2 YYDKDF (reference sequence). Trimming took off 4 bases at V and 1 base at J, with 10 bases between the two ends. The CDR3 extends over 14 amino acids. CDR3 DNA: TGTGCCACCAGCATCAGGCAGGGGAACACTGAAGCTTTCTTT. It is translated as CATSIRQGNTEAFF.

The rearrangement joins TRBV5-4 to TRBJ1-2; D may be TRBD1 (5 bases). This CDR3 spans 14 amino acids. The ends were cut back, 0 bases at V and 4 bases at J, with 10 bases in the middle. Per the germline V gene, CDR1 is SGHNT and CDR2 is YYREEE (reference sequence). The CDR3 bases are TGTGCCAGCAGCTTGGAAGGGGCCGGCTATGGCTACACCTTC. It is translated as CASSLEGAGYGYTF. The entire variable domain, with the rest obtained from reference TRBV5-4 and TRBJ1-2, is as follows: ETGVTQSPTHLIKTRGQQVTLRCSSQSGHNTVSWYQQALGQGPQFIFQYYREEENGRGNFPPRFSGLQFPNYSSELNVNALELDDSALYLCASSLEGAGYGYTFGSGTRLTVV.

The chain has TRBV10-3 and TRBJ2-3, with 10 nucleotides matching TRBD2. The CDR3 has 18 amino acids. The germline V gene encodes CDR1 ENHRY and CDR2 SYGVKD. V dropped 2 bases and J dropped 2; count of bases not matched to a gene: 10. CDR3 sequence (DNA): TGTGCCATCAGTGAGATCCTAGCGGGGGCTAGCGACACAGATACGCAGTATTTT. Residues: CAISEILAGASDTDTQYF.

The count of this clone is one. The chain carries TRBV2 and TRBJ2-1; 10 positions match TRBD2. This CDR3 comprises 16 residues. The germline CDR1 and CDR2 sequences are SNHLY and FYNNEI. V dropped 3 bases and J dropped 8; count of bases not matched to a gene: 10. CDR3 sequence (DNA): TGTGCCAGCAGTGACTCAGCGGGAGGGTCGAACGATGAGCAGTTCTTC. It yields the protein CASSDSAGGSNDEQFF.

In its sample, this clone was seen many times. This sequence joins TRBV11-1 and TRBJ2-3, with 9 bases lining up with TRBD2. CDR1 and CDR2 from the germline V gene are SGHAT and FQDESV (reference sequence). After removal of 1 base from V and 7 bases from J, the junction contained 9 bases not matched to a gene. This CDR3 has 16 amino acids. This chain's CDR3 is CASSLEASGNPYTQYF. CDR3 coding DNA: TGTGCCAGCAGCTTAGAGGCTAGCGGGAATCCATATACGCAGTATTTT.

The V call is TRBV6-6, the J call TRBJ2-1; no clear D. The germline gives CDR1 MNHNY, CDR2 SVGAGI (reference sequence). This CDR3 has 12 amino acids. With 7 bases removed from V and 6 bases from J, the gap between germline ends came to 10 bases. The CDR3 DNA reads TGTGCCAGCACCGAGACAATCAATGAGCAGTTCTTC. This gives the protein CASTETINEQFF.

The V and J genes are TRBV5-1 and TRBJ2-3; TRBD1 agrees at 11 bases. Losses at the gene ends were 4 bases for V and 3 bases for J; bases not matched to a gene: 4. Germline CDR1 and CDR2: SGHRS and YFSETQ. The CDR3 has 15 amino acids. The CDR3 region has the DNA TGCGCCAGCAGCGGACAGGGGGCGCTAACAGATACGCAGTATTTT. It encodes CASSGQGALTDTQYF.

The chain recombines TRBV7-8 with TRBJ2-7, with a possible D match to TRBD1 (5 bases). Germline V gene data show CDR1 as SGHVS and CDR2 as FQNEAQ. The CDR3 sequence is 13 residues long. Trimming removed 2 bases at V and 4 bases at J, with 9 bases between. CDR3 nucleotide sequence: TGTGCCAGCAGCTTAAACAGGTTTTACGAGCAGTACTTC. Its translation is CASSLNRFYEQYF.

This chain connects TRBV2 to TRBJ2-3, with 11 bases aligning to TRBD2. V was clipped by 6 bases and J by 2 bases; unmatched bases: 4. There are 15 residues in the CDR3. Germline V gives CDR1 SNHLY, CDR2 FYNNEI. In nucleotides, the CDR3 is TGTGCCAGCAGACTAGCGGGAGATCCCACAGATACGCAGTATTTT. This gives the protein CASRLAGDPTDTQYF.

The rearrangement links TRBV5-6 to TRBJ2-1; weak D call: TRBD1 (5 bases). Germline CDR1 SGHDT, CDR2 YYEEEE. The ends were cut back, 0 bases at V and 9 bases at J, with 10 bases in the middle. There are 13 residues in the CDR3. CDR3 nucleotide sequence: TGTGCCAGCAGCTTGGCCAGGGTCACTGAGCAGTTCTTC. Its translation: CASSLARVTEQFF.

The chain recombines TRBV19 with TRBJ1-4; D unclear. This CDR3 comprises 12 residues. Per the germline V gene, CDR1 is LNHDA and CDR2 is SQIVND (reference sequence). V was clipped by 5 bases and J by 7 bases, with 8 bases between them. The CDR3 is CASSQFGEKLFF. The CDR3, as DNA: TGTGCCAGTAGTCAGTTCGGTGAAAAACTGTTTTTT.

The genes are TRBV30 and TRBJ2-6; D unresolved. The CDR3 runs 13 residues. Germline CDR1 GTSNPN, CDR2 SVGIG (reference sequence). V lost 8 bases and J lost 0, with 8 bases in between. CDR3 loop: CAGAGSGANVLTF. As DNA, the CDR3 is TGTGCCGGAGCAGGCTCTGGGGCCAACGTCCTGACTTTC. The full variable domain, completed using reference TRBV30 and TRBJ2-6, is SQTIHQWPATLVQPVGSPLSLECTVEGTSNPNLYWYRQAAGRGLQLLFYSVGIGQISSEVPQNLSASRPQDRQFILSSKKLLLSDSGFYLCAGAGSGANVLTFGAGSRLTVL.

The CDR3, as DNA: TGTGCCAGCAGCGTAGTTGCGGGGGGCTTAACAGATACGCAGTATTTT. Its protein product is CASSVVAGGLTDTQYF. V and J are TRBV9 and TRBJ2-3; 8 bases line up with TRBD2. The CDR3 loop spans 16 amino acids. V lost 0 bases, J lost 3 bases, and 6 bases stayed unmatched. Germline CDR1 SGDLS, CDR2 YYNGEE.

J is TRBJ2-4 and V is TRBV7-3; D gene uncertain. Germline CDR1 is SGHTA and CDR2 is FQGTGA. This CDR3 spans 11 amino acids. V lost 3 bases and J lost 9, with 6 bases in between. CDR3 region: CASSLWIIQYF. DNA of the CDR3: TGTGCCAGCAGCTTGTGGATCATTCAGTACTTC.

Here the CDR3 DNA reads TGCGCCAGCAGTGAGCTAGCGGGAGATCGACAAGAGACCCAGTACTTC. Its protein product is CASSELAGDRQETQYF. V gene TRBV10-1 combines with J gene TRBJ2-5; TRBD2 agrees at 10 bases. The ends lost 2 bases at V and 2 bases at J; junction bases unmatched: 5. The CDR3 extends over 16 amino acids. Germline loops: CDR1 WNHNN, CDR2 SYGVQD (reference sequence).

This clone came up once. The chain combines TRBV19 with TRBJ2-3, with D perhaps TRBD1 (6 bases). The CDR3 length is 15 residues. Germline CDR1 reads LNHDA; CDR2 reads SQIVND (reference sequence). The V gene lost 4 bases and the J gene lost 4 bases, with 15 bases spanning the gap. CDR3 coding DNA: TGTGCCAGTAGTACCACCCGGACAGATCCAGATACGCAGTATTTT. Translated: CASSTTRTDPDTQYF.

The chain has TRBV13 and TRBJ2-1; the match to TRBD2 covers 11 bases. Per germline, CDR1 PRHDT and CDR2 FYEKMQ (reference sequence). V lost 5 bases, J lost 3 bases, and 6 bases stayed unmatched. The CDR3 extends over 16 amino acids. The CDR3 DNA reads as TGTGCCAGCAGCCAATTAGCGGGAGGGGGCTACAATGAGCAGTTCTTC. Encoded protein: CASSQLAGGGYNEQFF.

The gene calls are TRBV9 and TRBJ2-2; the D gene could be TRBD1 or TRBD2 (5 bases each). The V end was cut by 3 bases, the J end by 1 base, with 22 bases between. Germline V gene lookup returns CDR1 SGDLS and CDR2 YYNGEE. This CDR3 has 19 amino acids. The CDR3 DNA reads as TGTGCCAGCAGCGACCCCCTGTTAAGGGGAGTCCAGAACACCGGGGAGCTGTTTTTT. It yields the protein CASSDPLLRGVQNTGELFF.

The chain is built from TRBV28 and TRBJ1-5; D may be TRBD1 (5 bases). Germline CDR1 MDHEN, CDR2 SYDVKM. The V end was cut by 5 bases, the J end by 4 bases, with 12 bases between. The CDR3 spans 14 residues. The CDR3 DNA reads TGTGCCAGCAGTCCTGGGGGACCGAATCAGCCCCAGCATTTT. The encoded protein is CASSPGGPNQPQHF.